The following is a T cell receptor (beta chain) sequence with its context. The target antigen is unknown. This specimen belongs to a study of T cells after yellow fever vaccination. Study-wide results and limits: The presence of abundant clonotypes contaminating from the bulk population was possible in FACS-sorted repertoires.

TCRdb re-called the 5' RACE reads through MiXCR, storing one row per CDR3 protein. The repertoire includes 350,000 to 450,000 distinct CDR3 sequences, 18% of them detected once, and 15% to 20% sits in the top ten. Germline CDR1 and CDR2: SGHRS and YFSETQ. The CDR3 is 13 residues long. V was cut by 0 bases and J by 3 bases, with 5 bases left in between. The sample in question was PBMCs, obtained before the yellow fever booster vaccination. This sequence was found in a man between 18 and 35 years old who received the YFV17D yellow fever vaccine. The V gene is TRBV5-1, the J gene TRBJ2-3, with unresolved D. CDR3 in DNA: TGCGCCAGCAGCTTGGTACCTACAGATACGCAGTATTTT. It encodes CASSLVPTDTQYF.